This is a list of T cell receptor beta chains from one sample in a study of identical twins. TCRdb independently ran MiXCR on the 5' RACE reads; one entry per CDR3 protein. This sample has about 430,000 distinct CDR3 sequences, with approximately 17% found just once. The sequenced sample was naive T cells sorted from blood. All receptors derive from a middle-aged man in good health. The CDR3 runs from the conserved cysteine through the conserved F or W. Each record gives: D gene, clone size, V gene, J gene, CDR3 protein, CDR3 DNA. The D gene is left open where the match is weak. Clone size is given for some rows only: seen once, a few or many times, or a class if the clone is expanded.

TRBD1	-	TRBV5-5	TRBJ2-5	CASSRTGEETRYF	TGTGCCAGCAGCAGAACAGGGGAAGAGACCCGGTACTTC
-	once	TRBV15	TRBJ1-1	CATSRERGVGTEAFF	TGTGCCACCAGCAGAGAACGGGGGGTGGGAACTGAAGCTTTCTTT
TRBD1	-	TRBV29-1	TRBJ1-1	CSVGSDRGTEAFF	TGCAGCGTTGGATCTGACAGGGGGACTGAAGCTTTCTTT
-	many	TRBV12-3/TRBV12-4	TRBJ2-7	CASSLGNSYEQYF	TGTGCCAGCAGCCTCGGTAACTCCTACGAGCAGTACTTC
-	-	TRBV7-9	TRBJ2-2	CASSFTPGLENTGELFF	TGTGCCAGCAGCTTCACTCCGGGACTGGAGAACACCGGGGAGCTGTTTTTT
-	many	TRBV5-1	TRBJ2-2	CASSWRGAGRTTGELFF	TGCGCCAGCAGCTGGAGGGGAGCGGGCCGTACTACCGGGGAGCTGTTTTTT
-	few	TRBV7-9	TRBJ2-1	CASGPGDEQFF	TGTGCCAGCGGCCCCGGGGATGAGCAGTTCTTC
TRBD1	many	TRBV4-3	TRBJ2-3	CASSQDGTVSTDTQYF	TGCGCCAGCAGCCAAGACGGGACAGTTAGCACAGATACGCAGTATTTT
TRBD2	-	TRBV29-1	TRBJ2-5	CSVESGLREGLETQYF	TGCAGCGTTGAATCAGGTTTGCGGGAGGGCCTCGAGACCCAGTACTTC
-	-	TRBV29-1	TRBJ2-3	CSVEFYPNTQYF	TGCAGCGTTGAATTTTACCCGAATACGCAGTATTTT
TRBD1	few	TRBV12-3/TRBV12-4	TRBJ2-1	CASSIGDRINEQFF	TGTGCCAGCAGTATAGGGGACAGGATAAATGAGCAGTTCTTC
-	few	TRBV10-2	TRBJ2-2	CASRLVGANTGELFF	TGCGCCAGCAGGTTGGTTGGTGCGAACACCGGGGAGCTGTTTTTT
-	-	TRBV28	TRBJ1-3	CASRRDTGNTIYF	TGTGCCAGCAGGCGGGACACTGGAAACACCATATATTTT
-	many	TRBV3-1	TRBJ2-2	CASSRSSGELFF	TGTGCCAGCAGCCGAAGTTCCGGGGAGCTGTTTTTT
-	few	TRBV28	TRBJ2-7	CASKPGERVYEQYF	TGTGCCAGCAAGCCCGGTGAGAGGGTCTACGAGCAGTACTTC
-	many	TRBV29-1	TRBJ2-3	CSVAEADTQYF	TGCAGCGTTGCGGAGGCAGATACGCAGTATTTT
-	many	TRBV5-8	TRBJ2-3	CASSLLATDTQYF	TGTGCCAGCAGCTTGCTTGCCACAGATACGCAGTATTTT
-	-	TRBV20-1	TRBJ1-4	CSASPGGREKLFF	TGCAGTGCTTCCCCTGGCGGCCGGGAAAAACTGTTTTTT
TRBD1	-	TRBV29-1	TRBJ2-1	CSVGDRVEQFF	TGCAGCGTAGGGGACAGGGTGGAGCAGTTCTTC
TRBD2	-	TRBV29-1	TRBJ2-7	CSVERREGTYEQYF	TGCAGCGTTGAGCGGCGGGAGGGGACCTACGAGCAGTACTTC
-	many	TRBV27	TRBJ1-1	CASSLGNGNTEAFF	TGTGCCAGCAGTTTGGGAAACGGGAACACTGAAGCTTTCTTT
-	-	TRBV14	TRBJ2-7	CASSQDLSADEQYF	TGTGCCAGCAGCCAAGATTTAAGTGCTGACGAGCAGTACTTC
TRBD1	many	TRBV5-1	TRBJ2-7	CASSLFFSGTVSYEQYF	TGCGCCAGCAGCTTGTTTTTCTCCGGGACAGTTTCCTACGAGCAGTACTTC
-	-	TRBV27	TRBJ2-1	CASSFGRPREQFF	TGTGCCAGCAGTTTTGGGCGACCAAGAGAGCAGTTCTTC